This T cell receptor (beta chain) appears in the sequencing data of a study of T cells after yellow fever vaccination. Notes on the study in general: Most primary-vaccination clones reappeared after the booster (approximately 97% CD4, roughly 88% CD8). The appearance of a small share of clonotypes in both CD4 and CD8 compartments was observed.

There are a few counts of this clonotype. Its antigen is currently unknown. TCR cDNA, made by 5'RACE template switching, carried an added universal primer site and UMIs. TCRdb redid the calling of the 5' RACE reads with MiXCR, one entry per CDR3 protein. The table has tens of thousands of distinct CDR3 sequences, approximately 7% seen once. This CDR3 is built from 20 residues. J lost 1 base, V lost 5 bases, and 17 bases had no gene match. CDR1 and CDR2 from the germline V gene are SGHVS and FNYEAQ. This chain joins TRBV7-6 and TRBJ2-3; 11 bases fit TRBD2. This sequence was found in a young man who received the YFV17D yellow fever vaccine. The source material was CD8+ T cells sorted from PBMCs, sampled roughly 45 days after the first yellow fever vaccination. The CDR3 DNA is TGTGCCAGCAGCCTCAAACCTAGCGGGGGGCGCCCCTCCGGCACAGATACGCAGTATTTT. Translating gives CASSLKPSGGRPSGTDTQYF.